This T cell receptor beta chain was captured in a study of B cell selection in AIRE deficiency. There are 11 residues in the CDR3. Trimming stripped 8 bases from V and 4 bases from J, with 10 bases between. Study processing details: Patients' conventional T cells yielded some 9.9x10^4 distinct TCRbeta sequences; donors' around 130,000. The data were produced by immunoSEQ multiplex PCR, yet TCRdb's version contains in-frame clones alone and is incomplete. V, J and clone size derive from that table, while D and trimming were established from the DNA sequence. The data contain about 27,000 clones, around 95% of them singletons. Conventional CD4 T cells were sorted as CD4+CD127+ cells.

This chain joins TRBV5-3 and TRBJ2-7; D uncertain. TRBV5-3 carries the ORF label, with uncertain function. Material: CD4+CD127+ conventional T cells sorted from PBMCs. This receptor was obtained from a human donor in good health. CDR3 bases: TGTGCCAGCAGTACAAATTACGAGCAGTACTTC. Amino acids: CASSTNYEQYF.